This T cell receptor (beta chain) was documented in a study of CD8 T cell repertoires and HIV-1 epitope variants (dated by TCRdb to about 2020). Study-wide context: Twenty-five peptides representing autologous and known Gag and Nef epitope variants were each used to stimulate T cells in separate culture wells. Among the control conditions were a peptide pool of CMV, EBV and flu, the Ebola AY9 epitope serving as a negative control, and a well with no peptide. The epitopes tested covered three Gag epitope families plus Nef HW9 and YT9. Using the EasySep Human T Cell Enrichment Kit, T cells were enriched and then co-cultured with an equal number of autologous T cell-negative cells acting as antigen-presenting cells. The cultures were grown for about ten days in IMDM with gentamicin, and half of the media was changed on days 3 and 7 with IL-2, IL-7 and IL-15 added. An aliquot of 1M T cells was saved as an uncultured baseline condition, separate from the roughly 80 T cell cultures. A total of 75 to 100 T cell cultures were run, with each culture condition done in triplicate except for one peptide, which was done in duplicate. What the research found in general, with its limitations: Four to six clonotypes recognized the Nef KF9 family and one clonotype recognized the HW9 family, while no responses were seen to the TAALDMSHF plasma variant. The study identified roughly 9 antigen-specific TCR beta clonotypes, over 5 of which appeared to be cross-reactive for autologous or known escape epitope variants. Only TCR beta chains were identified by the assay, and proliferation to antigen, not T cell function or cytokine profile, was indicated.

The germline V gene (reference sequence) specifies MNHEY as CDR1 and SMNVEV as CDR2. The CDR3 numbers 12 residues from cysteine through phenylalanine. The read is trimmed to its CDR3 DNA, 36 bases read in frame from base 1. TCR beta CDR3 regions were sequenced at survey depth on the immunoSEQ platform. The QIAamp DNA micro kit was used to extract genomic DNA from every cultured and uncultured CD8+ T cell population. The authors' pipeline ran thus. Samples with fewer than 5,000 productive reads were excluded, resulting in the removal of about 7% of the roughly 80 HIV peptide-stimulated cultures. A MANAFEST web app trimmed sequences to CDR3 and removed nonproductive sequences, CDR3s under 5 amino acids, and those not starting C or ending F/W. Clonotypes were classified as antigen-specific only if expansion was observed in at least 2 of 3 replicates versus the no-peptide control at FDR 0.01, only within one epitope family. In addition, a specific clonotype needed a frequency at least fivefold higher than in wells stimulated with peptides from other epitope families. Drawn from immuneACCESS, this table holds only the in-frame rearrangements with V and J called that TCRdb kept. Clones are partly lost; checked studies trace under half to an unresolved V gene and leave the rest unexplained. V and J calls and clone size are as listed in that table; D and trimming were resolved from the DNA. The table for this sample lists 4,500 to 5,000 clones; over 60% of them were counted only once. The top ten hold roughly two fifths of the sample.

As to this clone: Its antigen remains undetermined. The junction and the germline gene differ at one end; a read error may be behind it. Other DNA sequences in the same sample also yield this CDR3.

The EasySep Human CD8+ T Cell Enrichment Kit was used on day 10 to isolate CD8+ T cells from every culture. The chain was built from TRBV27 and TRBJ2-7; a weak D assignment points to TRBD1 (6 bases agree). This clonotype originated in a male donor with HIV. The material sequenced was cultured CD8+ T cells derived from PBMCs. In nucleotides, the sequence is TGCGCCAGCAGGGGCAACTCCTACGAGCAGTACTTC. This yields the protein CASRGNSYEQYF.